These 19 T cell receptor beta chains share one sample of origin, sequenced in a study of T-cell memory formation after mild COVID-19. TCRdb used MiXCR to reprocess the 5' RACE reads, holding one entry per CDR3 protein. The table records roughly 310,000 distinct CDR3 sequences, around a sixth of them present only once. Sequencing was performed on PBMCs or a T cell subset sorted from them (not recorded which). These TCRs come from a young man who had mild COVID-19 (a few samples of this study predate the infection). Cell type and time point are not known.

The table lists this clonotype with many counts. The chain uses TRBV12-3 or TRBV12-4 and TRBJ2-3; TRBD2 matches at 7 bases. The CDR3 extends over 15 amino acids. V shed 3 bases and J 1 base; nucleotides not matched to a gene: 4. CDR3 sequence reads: CASSFGLAGTDTQYF. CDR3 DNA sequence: TGTGCCAGCAGTTTCGGTCTAGCGGGCACAGATACGCAGTATTTT.

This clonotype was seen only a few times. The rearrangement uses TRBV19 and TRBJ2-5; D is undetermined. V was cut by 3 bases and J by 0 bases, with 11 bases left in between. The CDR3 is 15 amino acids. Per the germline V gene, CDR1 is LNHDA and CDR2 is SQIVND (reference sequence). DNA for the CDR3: TGTGCCAGTAGTATTGGGCCCAGCTACCAAGAGACCCAGTACTTC. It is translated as CASSIGPSYQETQYF.

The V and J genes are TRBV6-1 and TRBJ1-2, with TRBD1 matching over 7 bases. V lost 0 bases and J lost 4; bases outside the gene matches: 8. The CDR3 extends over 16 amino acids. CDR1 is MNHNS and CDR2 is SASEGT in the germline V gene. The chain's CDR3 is CASSEAATGTLYGYTF. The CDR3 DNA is TGTGCCAGCAGTGAAGCCGCGACAGGGACCCTCTATGGCTACACCTTC.

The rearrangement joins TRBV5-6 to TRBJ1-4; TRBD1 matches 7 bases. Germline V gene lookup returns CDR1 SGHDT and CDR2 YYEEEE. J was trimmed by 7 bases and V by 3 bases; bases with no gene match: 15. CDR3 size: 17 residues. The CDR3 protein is CASSSTGQYSSGEKLFF. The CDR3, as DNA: TGTGCCAGCAGCTCGACGGGACAGTACTCCAGCGGTGAAAAACTGTTTTTT. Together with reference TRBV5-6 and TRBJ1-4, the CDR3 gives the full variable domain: DAGVTQSPTHLIKTRGQQVTLRCSPKSGHDTVSWYQQALGQGPQFIFQYYEEEERQRGNFPDRFSGHQFPNYSSELNVNALLLGDSALYLCASSSTGQYSSGEKLFFGSGTQLSVL.

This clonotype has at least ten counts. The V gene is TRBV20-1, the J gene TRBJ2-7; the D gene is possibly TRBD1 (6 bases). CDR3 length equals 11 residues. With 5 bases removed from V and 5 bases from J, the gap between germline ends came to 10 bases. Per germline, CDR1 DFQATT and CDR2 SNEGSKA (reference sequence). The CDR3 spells CSAYRVNEQYF. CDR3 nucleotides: TGCAGTGCTTACAGGGTCAACGAGCAGTACTTC.

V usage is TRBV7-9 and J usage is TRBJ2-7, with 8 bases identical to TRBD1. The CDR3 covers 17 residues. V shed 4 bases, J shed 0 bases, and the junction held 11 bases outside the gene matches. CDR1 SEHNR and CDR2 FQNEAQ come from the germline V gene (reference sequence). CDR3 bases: TGTGCCAGCAGCTCCGCCCGGACAGGGAAAATCTCCTACGAGCAGTACGTC. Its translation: CASSSARTGKISYEQYV.

For the CDR3, the DNA is TGTGCCAGCAGTTACTCGACCCTTTACCAAGAGACCCAGTACTTC. It is translated as CASSYSTLYQETQYF. The V call is TRBV6-6, the J call TRBJ2-5; D ambiguous. The CDR3 totals 15 residues. Trimming left V 0 bases short and J 0 bases short, with 8 bases between. CDR1 is MNHNY and CDR2 is SVGAGI in the germline V gene (reference sequence).

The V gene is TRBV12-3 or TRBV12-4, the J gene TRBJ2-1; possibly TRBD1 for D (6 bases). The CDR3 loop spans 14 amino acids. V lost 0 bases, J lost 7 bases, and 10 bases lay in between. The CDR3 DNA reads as TGTGCCAGCAGTTTAGCTCGGACAGAAAATGAGCAGTTCTTC. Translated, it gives CASSLARTENEQFF.

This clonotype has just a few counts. The CDR3 DNA sequence: TGTGCCAGCCGAAGGATGGGGGGGGTACACGGGGAGCTGTTTTTT. It specifies CASRRMGGVHGELFF. The chain recombines TRBV6-5 with TRBJ2-2; 7 positions match TRBD2. J gave up 7 bases and V 8 bases, and 13 bases lay outside the gene matches. CDR3 length: 15 amino acids. Per the germline V gene, CDR1 is MNHEY and CDR2 is SVGAGI.

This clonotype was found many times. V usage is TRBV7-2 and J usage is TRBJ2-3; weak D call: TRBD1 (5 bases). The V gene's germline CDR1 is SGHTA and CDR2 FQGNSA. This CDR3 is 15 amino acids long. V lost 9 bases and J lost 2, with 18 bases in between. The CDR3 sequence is CARGAHLALTDTQYF. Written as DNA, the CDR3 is TGTGCCAGAGGGGCCCACCTGGCTCTCACAGATACGCAGTATTTT.

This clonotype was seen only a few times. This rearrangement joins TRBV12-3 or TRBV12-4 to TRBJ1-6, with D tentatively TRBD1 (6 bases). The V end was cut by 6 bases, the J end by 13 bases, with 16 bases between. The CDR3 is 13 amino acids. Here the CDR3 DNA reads TGTGCCAGCAGGGGATATGGGGGGGCCCCCCTCCACTTT. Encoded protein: CASRGYGGAPLHF.

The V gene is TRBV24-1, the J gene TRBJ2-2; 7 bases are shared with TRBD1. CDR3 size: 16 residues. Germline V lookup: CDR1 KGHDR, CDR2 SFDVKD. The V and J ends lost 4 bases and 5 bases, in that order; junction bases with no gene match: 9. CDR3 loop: CATSEQQGSGTGELFF. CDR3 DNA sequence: TGTGCCACCAGTGAACAACAGGGGTCCGGGACCGGGGAGCTGTTTTTT.

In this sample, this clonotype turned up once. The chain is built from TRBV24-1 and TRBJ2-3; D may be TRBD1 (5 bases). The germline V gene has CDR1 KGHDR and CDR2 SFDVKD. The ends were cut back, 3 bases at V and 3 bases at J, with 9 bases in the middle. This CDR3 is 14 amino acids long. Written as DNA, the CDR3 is TGTGCCACCAGTGATAGGGGTCGGACAGATACGCAGTATTTT. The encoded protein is CATSDRGRTDTQYF.

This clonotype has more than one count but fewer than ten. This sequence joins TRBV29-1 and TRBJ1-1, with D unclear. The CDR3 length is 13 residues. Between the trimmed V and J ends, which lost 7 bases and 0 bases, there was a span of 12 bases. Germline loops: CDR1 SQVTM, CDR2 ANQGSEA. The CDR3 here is CSAEGSMNTEAFF. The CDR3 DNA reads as TGCAGCGCCGAGGGATCGATGAACACTGAAGCTTTCTTT.

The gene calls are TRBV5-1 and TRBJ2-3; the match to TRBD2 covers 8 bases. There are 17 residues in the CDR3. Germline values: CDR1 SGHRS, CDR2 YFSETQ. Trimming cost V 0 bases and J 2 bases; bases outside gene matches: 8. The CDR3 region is CASSLGNGGANTDTQYF. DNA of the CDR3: TGCGCCAGCAGCTTGGGGAACGGGGGGGCGAACACAGATACGCAGTATTTT.

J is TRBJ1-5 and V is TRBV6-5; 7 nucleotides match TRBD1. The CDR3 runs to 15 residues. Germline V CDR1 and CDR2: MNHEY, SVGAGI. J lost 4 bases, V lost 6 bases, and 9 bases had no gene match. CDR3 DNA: TGTGCCAGCAGGAGATCGACAGGGTCAAATCAGCCCCAGCATTTT. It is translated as CASRRSTGSNQPQHF.

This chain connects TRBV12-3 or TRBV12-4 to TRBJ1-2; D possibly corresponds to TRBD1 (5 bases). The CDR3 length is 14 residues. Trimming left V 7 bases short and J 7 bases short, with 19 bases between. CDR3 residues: CASTPGGPGFGYTF. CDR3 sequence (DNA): TGTGCCAGCACTCCCGGGGGTCCAGGGTTTGGCTACACCTTC.

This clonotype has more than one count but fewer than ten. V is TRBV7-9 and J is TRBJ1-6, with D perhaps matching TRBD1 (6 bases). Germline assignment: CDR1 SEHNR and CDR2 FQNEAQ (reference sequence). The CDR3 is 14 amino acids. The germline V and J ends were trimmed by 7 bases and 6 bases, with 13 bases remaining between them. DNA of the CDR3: TGTGCCAGCACCCAGGACAGACTTAATTCACCCCTCCACTTT. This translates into CASTQDRLNSPLHF.

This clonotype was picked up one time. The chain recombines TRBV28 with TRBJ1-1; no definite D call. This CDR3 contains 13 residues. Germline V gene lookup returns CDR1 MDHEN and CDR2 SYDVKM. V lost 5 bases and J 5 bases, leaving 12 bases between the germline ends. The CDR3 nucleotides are TGTGCCAGCAGTCTACTGGGGTGGACTGAAGCTTTCTTT. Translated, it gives CASSLLGWTEAFF.